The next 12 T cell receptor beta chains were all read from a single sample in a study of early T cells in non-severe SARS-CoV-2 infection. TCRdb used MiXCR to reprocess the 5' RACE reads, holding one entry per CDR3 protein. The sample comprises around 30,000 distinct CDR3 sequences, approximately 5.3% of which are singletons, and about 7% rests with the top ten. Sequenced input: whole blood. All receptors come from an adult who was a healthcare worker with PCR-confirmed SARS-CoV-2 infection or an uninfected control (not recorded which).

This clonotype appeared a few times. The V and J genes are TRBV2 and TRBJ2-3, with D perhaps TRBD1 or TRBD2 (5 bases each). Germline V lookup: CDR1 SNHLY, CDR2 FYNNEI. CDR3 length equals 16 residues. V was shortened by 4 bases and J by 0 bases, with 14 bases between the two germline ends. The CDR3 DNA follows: TGTGCCAGCAGTGGGGGGACCATAGGGAGCACAGATACGCAGTATTTT. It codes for CASSGGTIGSTDTQYF. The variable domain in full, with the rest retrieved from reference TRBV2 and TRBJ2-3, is EPEVTQTPSHQVTQMGQEVILRCVPISNHLYFYWYRQILGQKVEFLVSFYNNEISEKSEIFDDQFSVERPDGSNFTLKIRSTKLEDSAMYFCASSGGTIGSTDTQYFGPGTRLTVL.

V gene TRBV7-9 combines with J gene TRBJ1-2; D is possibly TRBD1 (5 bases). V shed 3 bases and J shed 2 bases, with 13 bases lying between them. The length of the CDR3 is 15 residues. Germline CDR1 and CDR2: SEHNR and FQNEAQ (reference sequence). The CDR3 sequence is CASSFSGDPNYGYTF. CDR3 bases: TGTGCCAGCAGCTTTTCGGGGGACCCGAACTATGGCTACACCTTC.

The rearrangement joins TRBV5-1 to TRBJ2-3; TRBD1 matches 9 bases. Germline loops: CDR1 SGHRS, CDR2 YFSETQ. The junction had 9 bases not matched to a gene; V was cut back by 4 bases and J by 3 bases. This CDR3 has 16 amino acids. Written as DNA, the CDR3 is TGCGCCAGCAGCGGACAACAGGGGGCTCGGACAGATACGCAGTATTTT. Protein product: CASSGQQGARTDTQYF.

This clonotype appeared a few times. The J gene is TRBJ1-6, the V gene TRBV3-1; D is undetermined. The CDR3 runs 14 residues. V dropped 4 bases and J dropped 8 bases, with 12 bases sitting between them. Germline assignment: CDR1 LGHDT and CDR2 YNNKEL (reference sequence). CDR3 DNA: TGTGCCAGCAGCCCCCAATCTAACCATTCACCCCTCCACTTT. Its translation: CASSPQSNHSPLHF. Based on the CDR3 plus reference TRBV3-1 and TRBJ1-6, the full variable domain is DTAVSQTPKYLVTQMGNDKSIKCEQNLGHDTMYWYKQDSKKFLKIMFSYNNKELIINETVPNRFSPKSPDKAHLNLHINSLELGDSAVYFCASSPQSNHSPLHFGNGTRLTVT.

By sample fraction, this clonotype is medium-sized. The CDR3 DNA sequence: TGTGCCAGCAGTTCAGAGATTGACAGGGGGCTCCCCAATTCACCCCTCCACTTT. This sequence encodes CASSSEIDRGLPNSPLHF. The chain couples TRBV28 to TRBJ1-6; 10 positions match TRBD1. This CDR3 comprises 18 residues. CDR1 MDHEN and CDR2 SYDVKM come from the germline V gene. J lost 7 bases, V lost 4 bases, and 13 bases had no gene match.

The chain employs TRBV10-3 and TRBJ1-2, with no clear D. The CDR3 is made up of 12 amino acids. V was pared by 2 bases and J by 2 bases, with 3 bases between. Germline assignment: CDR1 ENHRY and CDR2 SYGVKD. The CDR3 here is CAISEGNYGYTF. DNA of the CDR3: TGTGCCATCAGTGAGGGGAACTATGGCTACACCTTC.

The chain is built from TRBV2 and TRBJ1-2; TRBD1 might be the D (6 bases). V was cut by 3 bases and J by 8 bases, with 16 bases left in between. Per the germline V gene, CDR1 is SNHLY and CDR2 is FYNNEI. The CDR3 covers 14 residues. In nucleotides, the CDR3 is TGTGCCAGCAGTGAGGGTGGACAGTCGGGAGGCTACACCTTC. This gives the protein CASSEGGQSGGYTF. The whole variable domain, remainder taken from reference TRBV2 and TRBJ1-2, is EPEVTQTPSHQVTQMGQEVILRCVPISNHLYFYWYRQILGQKVEFLVSFYNNEISEKSEIFDDQFSVERPDGSNFTLKIRSTKLEDSAMYFCASSEGGQSGGYTFGSGTRLTVV.

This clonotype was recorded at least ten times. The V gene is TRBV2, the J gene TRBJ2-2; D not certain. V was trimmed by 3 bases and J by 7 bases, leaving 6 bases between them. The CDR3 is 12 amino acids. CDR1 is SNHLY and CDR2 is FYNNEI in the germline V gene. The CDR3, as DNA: TGTGCCAGCAGTGAGCACAGCGGGGAGCTGTTTTTT. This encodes CASSEHSGELFF.

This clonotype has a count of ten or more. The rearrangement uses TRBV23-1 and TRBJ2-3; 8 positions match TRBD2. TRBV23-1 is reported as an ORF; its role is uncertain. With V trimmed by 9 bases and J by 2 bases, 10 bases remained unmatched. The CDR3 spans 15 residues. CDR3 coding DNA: TGCGCCAGGATCCAGCGGGAGCCCTCCACAGATACGCAGTATTTT. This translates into CARIQREPSTDTQYF.

The CDR3 protein is CASSLSPRNEQFF. The CDR3 DNA reads as TGTGCCAGCAGCTTATCCCCGAGGAATGAGCAGTTCTTC. This rearrangement joins TRBV7-3 to TRBJ2-1; D is unclear. Germline values: CDR1 SGHTA, CDR2 FQGTGA. The CDR3 is 13 amino acids. V gave up 2 bases and J gave up 7 bases, with 9 bases separating them.

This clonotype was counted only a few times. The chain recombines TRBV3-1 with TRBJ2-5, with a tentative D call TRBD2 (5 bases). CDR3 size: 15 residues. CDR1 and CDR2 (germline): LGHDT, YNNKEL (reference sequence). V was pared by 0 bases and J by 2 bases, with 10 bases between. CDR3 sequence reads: CASSQEGTRQETQYF. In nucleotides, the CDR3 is TGTGCCAGCAGCCAAGAGGGTACTAGACAAGAGACCCAGTACTTC.

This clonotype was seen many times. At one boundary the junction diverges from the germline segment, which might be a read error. Written as DNA, the CDR3 is TGTGCCAGCTCACCACACTCCGACAATGAGCAGTTCTTC. Encoded protein: CASSPHSDNEQFF. V and J are TRBV18 and TRBJ2-1; D is unclear. There are 13 residues in the CDR3. Germline lookup yields CDR1 KGHSH and CDR2 LQKENI.